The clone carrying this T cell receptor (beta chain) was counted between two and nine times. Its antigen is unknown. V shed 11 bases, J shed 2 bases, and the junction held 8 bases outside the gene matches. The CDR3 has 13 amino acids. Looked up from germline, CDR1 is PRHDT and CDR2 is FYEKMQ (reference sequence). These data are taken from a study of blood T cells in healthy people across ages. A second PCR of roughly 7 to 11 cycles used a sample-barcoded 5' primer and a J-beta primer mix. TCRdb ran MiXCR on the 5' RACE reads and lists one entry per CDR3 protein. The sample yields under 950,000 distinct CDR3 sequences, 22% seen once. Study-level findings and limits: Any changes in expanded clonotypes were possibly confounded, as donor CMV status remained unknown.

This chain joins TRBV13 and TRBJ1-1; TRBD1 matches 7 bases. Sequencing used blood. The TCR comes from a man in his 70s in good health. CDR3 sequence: CAVTGTDNTEAFF. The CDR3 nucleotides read TGTGCCGTAACCGGGACAGACAACACTGAAGCTTTCTTT.